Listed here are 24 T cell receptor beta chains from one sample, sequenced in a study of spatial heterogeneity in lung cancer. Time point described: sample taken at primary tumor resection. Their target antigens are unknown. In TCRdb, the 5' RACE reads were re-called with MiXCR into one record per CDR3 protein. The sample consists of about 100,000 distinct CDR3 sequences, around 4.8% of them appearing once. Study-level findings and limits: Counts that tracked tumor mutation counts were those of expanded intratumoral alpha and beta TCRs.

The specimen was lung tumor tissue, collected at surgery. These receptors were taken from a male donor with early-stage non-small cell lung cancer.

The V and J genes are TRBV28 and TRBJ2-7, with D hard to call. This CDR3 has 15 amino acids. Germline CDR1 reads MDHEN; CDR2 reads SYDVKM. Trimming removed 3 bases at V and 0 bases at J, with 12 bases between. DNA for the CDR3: TGTGCCAGCAGTTTGGTCGGCTTAGGCTCCTACGAGCAGTACTTC. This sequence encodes CASSLVGLGSYEQYF.

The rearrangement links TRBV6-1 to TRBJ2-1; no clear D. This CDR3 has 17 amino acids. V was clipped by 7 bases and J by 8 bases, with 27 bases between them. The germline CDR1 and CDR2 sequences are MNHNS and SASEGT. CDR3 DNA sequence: TGTGCCAGCACCACAAGGGCGGAACGGGTTGCTATACATGAGCAGTTCTTC. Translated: CASTTRAERVAIHEQFF.

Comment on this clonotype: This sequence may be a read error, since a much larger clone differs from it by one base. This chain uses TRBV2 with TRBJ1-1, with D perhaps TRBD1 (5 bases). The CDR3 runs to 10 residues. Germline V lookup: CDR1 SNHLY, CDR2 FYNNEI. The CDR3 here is CVSSEGPIIF. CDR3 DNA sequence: TGTGTCAGCAGTGAGGGACCTATCATCTTT.

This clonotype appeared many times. This CDR3 reads CASSQTSFGELFF. The DNA for the CDR3 is TGTGCCAGCTCCCAAACTAGTTTCGGGGAGCTGTTTTTT. The chain uses TRBV2 and TRBJ2-2; a possible D gene is TRBD2 (5 bases). Germline CDR1 and CDR2: SNHLY and FYNNEI. V gave up 8 bases and J gave up 7 bases, with 14 bases separating them. The CDR3 is 13 residues long.

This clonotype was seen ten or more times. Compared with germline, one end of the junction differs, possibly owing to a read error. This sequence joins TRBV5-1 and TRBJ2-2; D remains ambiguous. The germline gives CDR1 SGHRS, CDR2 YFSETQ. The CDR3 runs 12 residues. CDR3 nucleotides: TGTGCCAGCAGCTTGGACACCGGGGAGCTGTTTTTT. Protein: CASSLDTGELFF.

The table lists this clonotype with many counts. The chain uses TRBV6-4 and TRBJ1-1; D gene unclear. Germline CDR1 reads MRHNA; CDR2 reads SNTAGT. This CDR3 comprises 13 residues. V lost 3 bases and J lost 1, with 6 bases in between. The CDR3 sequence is CASSENTNTEAFF. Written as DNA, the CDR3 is TGTGCCAGCAGTGAGAACACGAACACTGAAGCTTTCTTT.

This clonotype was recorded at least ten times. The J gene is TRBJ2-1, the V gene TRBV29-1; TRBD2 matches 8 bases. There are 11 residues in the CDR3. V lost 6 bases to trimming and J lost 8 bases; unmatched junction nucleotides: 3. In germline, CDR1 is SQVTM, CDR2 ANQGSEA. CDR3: CSVGTRDEQFF. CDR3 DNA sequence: TGCAGCGTGGGGACTAGGGATGAGCAGTTCTTC.

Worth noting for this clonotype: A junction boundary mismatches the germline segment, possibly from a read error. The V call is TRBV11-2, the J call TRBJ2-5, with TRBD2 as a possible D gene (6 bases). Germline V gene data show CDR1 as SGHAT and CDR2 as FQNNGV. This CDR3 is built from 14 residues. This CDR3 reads CASSLEARGETQYF. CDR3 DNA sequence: TGTGCCAGCAGCCTAGAGGCGCGGGGAGAGACCCAGTACTTC.

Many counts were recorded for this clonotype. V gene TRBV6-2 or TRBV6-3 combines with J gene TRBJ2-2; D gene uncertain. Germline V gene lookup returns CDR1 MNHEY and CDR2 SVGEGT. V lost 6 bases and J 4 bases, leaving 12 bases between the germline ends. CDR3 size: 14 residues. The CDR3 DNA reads TGTGCCAGCAGCCCTATCCGAACCACCGGGGAGCTGTTTTTT. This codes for CASSPIRTTGELFF.

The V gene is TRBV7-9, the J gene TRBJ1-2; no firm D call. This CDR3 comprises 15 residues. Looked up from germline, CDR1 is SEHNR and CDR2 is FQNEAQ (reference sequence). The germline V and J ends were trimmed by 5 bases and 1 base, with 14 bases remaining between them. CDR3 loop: CASSPSNVGNYGYTF. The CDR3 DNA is TGTGCCAGCAGCCCCTCGAACGTCGGTAACTATGGCTACACCTTC.

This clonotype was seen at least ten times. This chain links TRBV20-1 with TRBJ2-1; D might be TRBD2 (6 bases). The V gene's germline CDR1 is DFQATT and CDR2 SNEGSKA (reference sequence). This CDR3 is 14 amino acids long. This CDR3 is CSLVAVETYNEQFF. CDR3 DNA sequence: TGCAGCTTAGTAGCGGTAGAAACCTACAATGAGCAGTTCTTC.

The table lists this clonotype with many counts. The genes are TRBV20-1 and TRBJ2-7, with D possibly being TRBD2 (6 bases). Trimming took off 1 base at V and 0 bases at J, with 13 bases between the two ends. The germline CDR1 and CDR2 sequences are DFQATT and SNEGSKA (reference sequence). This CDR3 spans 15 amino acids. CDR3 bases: TGCAGTGCTAGAGTCCCTAGCGTAGCCTCCTACGAGCAGTACTTC. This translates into CSARVPSVASYEQYF.

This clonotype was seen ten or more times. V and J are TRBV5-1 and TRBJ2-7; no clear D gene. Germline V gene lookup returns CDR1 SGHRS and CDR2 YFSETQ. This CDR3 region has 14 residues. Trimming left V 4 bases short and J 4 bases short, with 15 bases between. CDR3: CASSLGSSVYEQYF. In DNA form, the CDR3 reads TGCGCCAGCAGCCTGGGGTCGAGCGTATACGAGCAGTACTTC.

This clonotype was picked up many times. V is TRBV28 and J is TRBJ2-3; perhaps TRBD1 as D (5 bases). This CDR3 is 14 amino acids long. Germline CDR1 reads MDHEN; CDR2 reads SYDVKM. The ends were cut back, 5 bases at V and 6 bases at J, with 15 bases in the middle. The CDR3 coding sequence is TGTGCCAGCAGTCTGAGACAGACCCCGGATACGCAGTATTTT. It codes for CASSLRQTPDTQYF.

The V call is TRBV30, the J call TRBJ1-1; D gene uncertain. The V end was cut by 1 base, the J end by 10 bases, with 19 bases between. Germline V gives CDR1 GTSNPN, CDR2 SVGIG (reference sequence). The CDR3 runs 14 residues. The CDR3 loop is CAWSDEAGKRTAFF. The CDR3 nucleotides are TGTGCCTGGAGTGACGAAGCGGGGAAAAGGACAGCTTTCTTT.

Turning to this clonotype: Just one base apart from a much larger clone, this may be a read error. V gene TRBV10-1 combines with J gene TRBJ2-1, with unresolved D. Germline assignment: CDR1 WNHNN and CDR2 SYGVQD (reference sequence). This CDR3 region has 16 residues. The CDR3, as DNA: TGCGCCAGCAGAGATGGGATCCTAAGCTCCTACAAAGAGCAGTTCTTC. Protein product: CASRDGILSSYKEQFF.

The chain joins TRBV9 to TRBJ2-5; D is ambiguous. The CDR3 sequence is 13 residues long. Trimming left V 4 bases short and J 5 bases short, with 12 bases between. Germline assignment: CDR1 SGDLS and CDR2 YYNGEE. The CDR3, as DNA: TGTGCCAGCAGCCCCCTGCCAAGGGAGACCCAGTACTTC. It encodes CASSPLPRETQYF. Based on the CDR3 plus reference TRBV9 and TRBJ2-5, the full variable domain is DSGVTQTPKHLITATGQRVTLRCSPRSGDLSVYWYQQSLDQGLQFLIQYYNGEERAKGNILERFSAQQFPDLHSELNLSSLELGDSALYFCASSPLPRETQYFGPGTRLLVL.

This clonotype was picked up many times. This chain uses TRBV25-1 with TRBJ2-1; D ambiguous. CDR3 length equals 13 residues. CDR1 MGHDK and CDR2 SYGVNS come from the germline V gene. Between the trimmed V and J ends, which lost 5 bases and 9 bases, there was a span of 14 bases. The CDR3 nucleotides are TGTGCCAGCAGTTACGAGAGGTGGACTGAGCAGTTCTTC. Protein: CASSYERWTEQFF.

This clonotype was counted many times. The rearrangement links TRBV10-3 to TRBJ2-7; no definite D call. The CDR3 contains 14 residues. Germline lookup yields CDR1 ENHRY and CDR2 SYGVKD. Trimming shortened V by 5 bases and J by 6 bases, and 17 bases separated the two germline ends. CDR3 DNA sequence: TGTGCCATCAGTACATTGGCGAAATTGAGCGAGCAGTACTTC. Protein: CAISTLAKLSEQYF.

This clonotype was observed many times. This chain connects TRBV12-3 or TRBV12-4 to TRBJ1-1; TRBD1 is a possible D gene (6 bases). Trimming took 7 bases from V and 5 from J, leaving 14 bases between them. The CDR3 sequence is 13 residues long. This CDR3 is CASILRGGTEAFF. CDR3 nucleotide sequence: TGTGCCAGCATTCTCCGAGGGGGGACTGAAGCTTTCTTT.

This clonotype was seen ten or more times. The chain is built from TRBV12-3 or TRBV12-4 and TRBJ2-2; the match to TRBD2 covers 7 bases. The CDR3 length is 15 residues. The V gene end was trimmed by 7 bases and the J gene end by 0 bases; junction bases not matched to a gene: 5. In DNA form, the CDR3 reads TGTGCCAGCACCCCCGGGACTACGAACACCGGGGAGCTGTTTTTT. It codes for CASTPGTTNTGELFF.

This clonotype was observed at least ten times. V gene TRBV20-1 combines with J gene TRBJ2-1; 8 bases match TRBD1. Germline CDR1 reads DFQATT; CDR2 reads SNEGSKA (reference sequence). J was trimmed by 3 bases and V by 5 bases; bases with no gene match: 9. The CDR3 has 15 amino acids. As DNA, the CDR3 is TGCAGTGCTGCCCAGAGGACAGGGTACTACAATGAGCAGTTCTTC. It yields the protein CSAAQRTGYYNEQFF.

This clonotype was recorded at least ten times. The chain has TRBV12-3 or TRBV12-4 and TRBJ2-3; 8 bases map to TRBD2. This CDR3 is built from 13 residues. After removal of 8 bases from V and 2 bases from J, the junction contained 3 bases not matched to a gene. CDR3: CASDSGITDTQYF. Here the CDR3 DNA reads TGTGCCAGCGATAGCGGGATCACAGATACGCAGTATTTT.

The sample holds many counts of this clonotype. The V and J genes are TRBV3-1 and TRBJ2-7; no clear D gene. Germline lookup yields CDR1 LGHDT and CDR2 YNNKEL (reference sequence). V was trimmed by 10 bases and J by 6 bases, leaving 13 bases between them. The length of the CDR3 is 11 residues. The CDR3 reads CATTDLSEQYF. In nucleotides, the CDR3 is TGTGCCACCACAGACCTCTCCGAGCAGTACTTC.